This T cell receptor (beta chain) originates from a study of CD8 T cell repertoires and HIV-1 epitope variants. Study at large: Separate wells received one of Twenty-five Gag or Nef variant peptides. Controls were a CMV, EBV and flu pool, Ebola AY9, and no peptide.

Notes on the study in general: Some ten antigen-specific TCR beta clonotypes were found; six seemed cross-reactive to variants.

With regard to this clone: The antigen remains unidentified.

Measured with immunoSEQ multiplex PCR; TCRdb has only the in-frame clones, and not every one. This repertoire shows about 5,600 clones, under 70% found once; its top ten account for about 39%. CDR1 is MDHEN and CDR2 is SYDVKM in the germline V gene. The CDR3 extends over 14 amino acids. The ends were cut back, 3 bases at V and 2 bases at J, with 7 bases in the middle. The sample consisted of cultured CD8+ T cells derived from PBMCs. The rearrangement joins TRBV28 to TRBJ2-2, with D possibly being TRBD2 (6 bases). The TCR sequence derives from a male donor with HIV. CDR3 in DNA: TGTGCCAGCAGTTTCGGGGGTAACACCGGGGAGCTGTTTTTT. Its translation: CASSFGGNTGELFF.